The 32 T cell receptor beta chains listed next were all sequenced from one sample in a study of T cell changes during pregnancy in multiple sclerosis. Assay: immunoSEQ multiplex PCR; the TCRdb copy retains only in-frame clones and omits some. The sample lists about 40,000 clones, roughly 88% occurring once. The sample was peripheral blood, taken in the second trimester of pregnancy. The receptor source for this set is a female donor in good health, enrolled as a control in a pregnancy study.

The chain recombines TRBV7-2 with TRBJ2-7; TRBD2 agrees at 8 bases. V lost 5 bases and J lost 6; bases outside the gene matches: 9. Germline CDR1 is SGHTA and CDR2 is FQGNSA. The CDR3 extends over 14 amino acids. Here the CDR3 reads CASSEGVSGAEQYF. The CDR3 DNA reads TGTGCCAGCAGCGAGGGGGTTAGCGGGGCCGAGCAGTACTTC.

The chain joins TRBV25-1 to TRBJ1-5, with D maybe TRBD1 (5 bases). Germline loops: CDR1 MGHDK, CDR2 SYGVNS. V lost 3 bases to trimming and J lost 0 bases, with 9 bases between them. This CDR3 has 15 residues. CDR3 sequence reads: CASSDGTNSNQPQHF. CDR3 DNA sequence: TGTGCCAGCAGTGATGGGACTAATAGCAATCAGCCCCAGCATTTT.

V and J are TRBV7-8 and TRBJ2-5; D possibly corresponds to TRBD2 (5 bases). Germline assignment: CDR1 SGHVS and CDR2 FQNEAQ. V lost 1 base and J lost 1, with 19 bases in between. The CDR3 runs to 18 residues. The CDR3 here is CASSLVPRTRTLQETQYF. The CDR3 region has the DNA TGTGCCAGCAGCTTAGTTCCCCGTACTAGAACTCTCCAAGAGACCCAGTACTTC.

A single count supports this clone. The rearrangement joins TRBV30 to TRBJ1-4; 11 bases fit TRBD1. The CDR3 is 17 amino acids. Germline CDR1 is GTSNPN and CDR2 is SVGIG (reference sequence). V shed 5 bases and J 3 bases; nucleotides not matched to a gene: 11. The CDR3 coding sequence is TGTGCCTGGCAGAAGAGGGGACAGGGGGGATCTAATGAAAAACTGTTTTTT. Translated, it gives CAWQKRGQGGSNEKLFF. The whole variable domain, remainder taken from reference TRBV30 and TRBJ1-4, is SQTIHQWPATLVQPVGSPLSLECTVEGTSNPNLYWYRQAAGRGLQLLFYSVGIGQISSEVPQNLSASRPQDRQFILSSKKLLLSDSGFYLCAWQKRGQGGSNEKLFFGSGTQLSVL.

The chain uses TRBV30 and TRBJ1-4, with D possibly matching TRBD1 (6 bases). The CDR3 sequence is 16 residues long. Trimming shortened V by 4 bases and J by 0 bases, and 15 bases separated the two germline ends. From germline, CDR1 is GTSNPN and CDR2 SVGIG (reference sequence). CDR3 protein: CAWKRRGGSTNEKLFF. DNA for the CDR3: TGTGCCTGGAAACGGAGGGGGGGTTCAACTAATGAAAAACTGTTTTTT.

V is TRBV19 and J is TRBJ2-3, with 7 nucleotides matching TRBD2. The CDR3 sequence is 15 residues long. Unmatched junction bases numbered 9, after V lost 3 bases and J lost 6 bases. Germline V CDR1 and CDR2: LNHDA, SQIVND (reference sequence). CDR3 protein: CASSIRAGAADTQYF. The CDR3 nucleotides read TGTGCCAGTAGTATTCGGGCGGGAGCGGCTGATACGCAGTATTTT.

The rearrangement uses TRBV5-5 and TRBJ2-7; D remains unclear. Germline V gene lookup returns CDR1 SGHKS and CDR2 YYEKEE (reference sequence). Trimming took off 1 base at V and 4 bases at J, with 6 bases between the two ends. The CDR3 is made up of 12 amino acids. The CDR3 protein is CASSLTDYEQYF. The CDR3 DNA sequence: TGTGCCAGCAGCTTGACAGATTACGAGCAGTACTTC.

This clone was seen once. The gene calls are TRBV19 and TRBJ2-2; a possible D gene is TRBD1 (7 bases). Germline CDR1 and CDR2: LNHDA and SQIVND (reference sequence). The CDR3 runs to 13 residues. Trimming took 8 bases from V and 7 from J, leaving 14 bases between them. The DNA of the CDR3 is TGTGCCAGTTGGGCAGGGGGGAGCGGGGAGCTGTTTTTT. Residues: CASWAGGSGELFF.

This chain connects TRBV2 to TRBJ1-1; the D gene is possibly TRBD1 (5 bases). V shed 4 bases and J shed 3 bases, with 18 bases lying between them. The CDR3 length is 16 residues. Germline assignment: CDR1 SNHLY and CDR2 FYNNEI. The chain's CDR3 is CASSVDRAAGDTEAFF. CDR3 sequence (DNA): TGTGCCAGCAGTGTCGATCGGGCGGCGGGGGACACTGAAGCTTTCTTT.

This clone was detected once. The chain is built from TRBV29-1 and TRBJ1-1; D gene uncertain. Germline values: CDR1 SQVTM, CDR2 ANQGSEA. V lost 7 bases and J 1 base, leaving 10 bases between the germline ends. The CDR3 extends over 12 amino acids. Here the CDR3 DNA reads TGCAGCGAAGGACTGAAGAACACTGAAGCTTTCTTT. Protein: CSEGLKNTEAFF.

The DNA of the CDR3 is TGCGCCAGCAGCCAAGGGCGGGGGGTGACAGATACGCAGTATTTT. This encodes CASSQGRGVTDTQYF. V usage is TRBV4-1 and J usage is TRBJ2-3; 8 positions match TRBD2. The CDR3 totals 15 residues. Germline values: CDR1 MGHRA, CDR2 YSYEKL. Trimming removed 1 base from V and 3 bases from J; junction bases left unmatched: 3.

This clone has only one observation. The J gene is TRBJ2-7, the V gene TRBV7-6; 7 bases align to TRBD2. Trimming removed 8 bases from V and 6 bases from J; junction bases left unmatched: 16. The CDR3 runs 15 residues. Germline V gene data show CDR1 as SGHVS and CDR2 as FNYEAQ. The CDR3 DNA reads as TGTGCCAGCGGGGTGGTTAGCGGGCCCCGGGGCGAGCAGTACTTC. It translates to CASGVVSGPRGEQYF.

In this sample, this clone turned up once. The rearrangement joins TRBV1 to TRBJ1-1; the D call in the table, TRBD1, was not verified against the DNA. TRBV1 counts as a pseudogene. This CDR3 has 8 residues. The CDR3 loop reads CTHRGSFF. In DNA, the CDR3 is TGCACCCACAGGGGGTCTTTCTTT.

The chain recombines TRBV30 with TRBJ2-7, with 7 bases fitting TRBD2. Trimming at V came to 4 bases and at J to 5 bases, leaving 8 bases not matched to a gene. The CDR3 length is 13 residues. Germline V gene data show CDR1 as GTSNPN and CDR2 as SVGIG (reference sequence). CDR3 sequence: CAWNYPGRDEQYF. For the CDR3, the DNA is TGTGCCTGGAACTACCCTGGGAGGGACGAGCAGTACTTC.

The DNA for the CDR3 is TGCAGCATTAAACCACGGAAACTGTTTTTT. Amino acid sequence: CSIKPRKLFF. The gene calls are TRBV29-1 and TRBJ1-4; no clear D gene. Trimming removed 8 bases at V and 11 bases at J, with 12 bases between. This CDR3 comprises 10 residues. Germline CDR1 reads SQVTM; CDR2 reads ANQGSEA.

This clone was seen once. The junction and the germline gene differ at one end; a read error may be behind it. The chain couples TRBV7-7 to TRBJ2-5; 7 bases match TRBD2. This CDR3 is built from 14 residues. Germline lookup yields CDR1 SSHAT and CDR2 FNYEAQ (reference sequence). The CDR3 DNA reads TGTGCTAGCAGCGCCATAGGGGAGGGAGAGACCCAGTACTTC. As protein: CASSAIGEGETQYF.

V gene TRBV7-8 combines with J gene TRBJ2-7, with a weak D call TRBD2 (6 bases). Germline CDR1 reads SGHVS; CDR2 reads FQNEAQ. The V end was cut by 6 bases, the J end by 3 bases, with 21 bases between. The CDR3 extends over 16 amino acids. Written as DNA, the CDR3 is TGTGCCAGCAGAGAGGCGGGACCCCGAGGATTCTACGAGCAGTACTTC. This sequence encodes CASREAGPRGFYEQYF. The complete variable domain, with remaining parts taken from reference TRBV7-8 and TRBJ2-7, reads GAGVSQSPRYKVAKRGQDVALRCDPISGHVSLFWYQQALGQGPEFLTYFQNEAQLDKSGLPSDRFFAERPEGSVSTLKIQRTQQEDSAVYLCASREAGPRGFYEQYFGPGTRLTVT.

The V gene is TRBV20-1, the J gene TRBJ2-5; no reliable D call. The V gene's germline CDR1 is DFQATT and CDR2 SNEGSKA (reference sequence). This CDR3 has 11 residues. Trimming removed 6 bases from V and 4 bases from J, with 9 bases in between. CDR3 coding DNA: TGCAGTGCCCCCCAGGCAGAGACCCAGTACTTC. This gives the protein CSAPQAETQYF.

This chain links TRBV27 with TRBJ2-1; TRBD2 is a possible D gene (5 bases). Per the germline V gene, CDR1 is MNHEY and CDR2 is SMNVEV (reference sequence). The CDR3 extends over 17 amino acids. V was pared by 6 bases and J by 0 bases, with 18 bases between. The CDR3 region is CASRSLSDFRSYNEQFF. Written as DNA, the CDR3 is TGTGCCAGCAGGTCCCTTAGCGACTTCCGCTCCTACAATGAGCAGTTCTTC.

The J gene is TRBJ2-3, the V gene TRBV10-2, with D possibly TRBD2 on 6 matching bases. The CDR3 sequence is 16 residues long. Trimming shortened V by 0 bases and J by 4 bases, and 14 bases separated the two germline ends. From germline, CDR1 is WSHSY and CDR2 SAAADI. The CDR3 here is CASSESRGGGPDTQYF. CDR3 DNA sequence: TGCGCCAGCAGTGAGTCGAGAGGCGGAGGGCCAGATACGCAGTATTTT.

The rearrangement joins TRBV11-3 to TRBJ2-1, with 10 bases identical to TRBD2. This CDR3 has 19 residues. With V trimmed by 4 bases and J by 8 bases, 20 bases remained unmatched. The germline CDR1 and CDR2 sequences are SGHNT and YENEEA. The CDR3 nucleotides are TGTGCCAGCAGCTCATCCCTCGGCCAAGCGGGAGGGCCACGCGATGAGCAGTTCTTC. Its translation is CASSSSLGQAGGPRDEQFF.

The rearrangement joins TRBV5-6 to TRBJ1-3; 8 bases line up with TRBD1. V lost 4 bases, J lost 2 bases, and 11 bases stayed unmatched. CDR3 length equals 17 residues. CDR1 SGHDT and CDR2 YYEEEE come from the germline V gene. CDR3 region: CASSPFLRTGTGNTIYF. CDR3 DNA sequence: TGTGCCAGCAGCCCTTTCCTCAGGACAGGGACTGGAAACACCATATATTTT.

The chain recombines TRBV7-2 with TRBJ2-7, with a possible D match to TRBD2 (6 bases). CDR3 size: 14 residues. CDR1 is SGHTA and CDR2 is FQGNSA in the germline V gene. V lost 1 base, J lost 0 bases, and 7 bases lay in between. The CDR3 DNA reads as TGTGCCAGCAGCTTAGGGGACTTCTCCTACGAGCAGTACTTC. Translation gives CASSLGDFSYEQYF.

The V call is TRBV15, the J call TRBJ2-1; 11 bases agree with TRBD2. The length of the CDR3 is 16 residues. The trim removed 2 bases at V and 5 bases at J, leaving 5 bases unmatched. Germline assignment: CDR1 LNHNV and CDR2 YYDKDF (reference sequence). This chain's CDR3 is CATSRTSGGLNNEQFF. CDR3 DNA sequence: TGTGCCACCAGCAGAACTAGCGGGGGACTAAACAATGAGCAGTTCTTC.

This chain connects TRBV6-5 to TRBJ2-7, with TRBD1 as a possible D gene (6 bases). Germline lookup yields CDR1 MNHEY and CDR2 SVGAGI. V dropped 0 bases and J dropped 6 bases, with 15 bases sitting between them. The CDR3 is 15 amino acids. CDR3 coding DNA: TGTGCCAGCAGTTACTCTACAAATGTCAGGGGCGAGCAGTACTTC. Protein product: CASSYSTNVRGEQYF.

This clone was seen once. The chain has TRBV5-1 and TRBJ1-1; D perhaps matches TRBD1 (5 bases). V was trimmed by 4 bases and J by 5 bases, leaving 24 bases between them. From germline, CDR1 is SGHRS and CDR2 YFSETQ. This CDR3 has 17 amino acids. CDR3 bases: TGCGCCAGCAGCCCCGCCCTTACGATGGGACTAGGGACTGAAGCTTTCTTT. It is translated as CASSPALTMGLGTEAFF.

This chain joins TRBV5-6 and TRBJ1-6; D might be TRBD1 (5 bases). This CDR3 region has 16 residues. The V end lost 3 bases, the J end lost 3 bases, and 13 bases lay between the germline ends. Germline V gives CDR1 SGHDT, CDR2 YYEEEE. In DNA, the CDR3 is TGTGCCAGCAGCTCCCGGGGGGTTTACTATAATTCACCCCTCCACTTT. Amino acids: CASSSRGVYYNSPLHF.

This chain joins TRBV11-2 and TRBJ1-1, with a weak D call TRBD1 (5 bases). CDR1 and CDR2 from the germline V gene are SGHAT and FQNNGV. The V end was cut by 1 base, the J end by 1 base, with 10 bases between. The CDR3 extends over 15 amino acids. In DNA form, the CDR3 reads TGTGCCAGCAGCTTAGGACAGCTTTGGAACACTGAAGCTTTCTTT. Encoded protein: CASSLGQLWNTEAFF.

The rearrangement links TRBV4-3 to TRBJ2-1, with D tentatively TRBD1 (7 bases). Trimming left V 0 bases short and J 7 bases short, with 19 bases between. Germline lookup yields CDR1 LGHNA and CDR2 YSLEER. CDR3 length: 17 residues. For the CDR3, the DNA is TGCGCCAGCAGCCAAGATTGGGAGGAGGGGGCGCTAAATGAGCAGTTCTTC. The encoded protein is CASSQDWEEGALNEQFF.

The gene calls are TRBV6-5 and TRBJ1-1; 9 bases align to TRBD1. V was pared by 2 bases and J by 7 bases, with 5 bases of the junction left unmatched. This CDR3 has 14 amino acids. Germline assignment: CDR1 MNHEY and CDR2 SVGAGI. CDR3: CASSYGTGYNEAFF. The CDR3 DNA follows: TGTGCCAGCAGTTACGGGACAGGGTACAATGAAGCTTTCTTT.

J is TRBJ1-2 and V is TRBV6-1; 9 positions agree with TRBD1. Germline V gene sequence: CDR1 MNHNS, CDR2 SASEGT. CDR3 length: 14 amino acids. CDR3 residues: CPSSRDRVNYGYTF. In nucleotides, the CDR3 is TGTCCCTCCAGCCGGGACAGGGTGAACTATGGCTACACCTTC.

This sequence joins TRBV14 and TRBJ2-1, with 8 bases aligning to TRBD2. The germline CDR1 and CDR2 sequences are SGHDN and FVKESK. Trimming at V came to 0 bases and at J to 1 base, leaving 14 bases not matched to a gene. The CDR3 has 20 amino acids. CDR3 sequence: CASSQDPRLAQTLSYNEQFF. CDR3 nucleotides: TGTGCCAGCAGCCAAGATCCAAGACTAGCGCAAACGCTATCCTACAATGAGCAGTTCTTC.